This T cell receptor beta chain emerged from a study of T cells in Graves' hyperthyroidism and ophthalmopathy. Background on the study: At the time of initial diagnosis and before any treatment, peripheral blood was collected.

Clinical symptoms, serum thyroxine, TRAb, thyroid ultrasound and orbital computed tomography established diagnosis. Source material for PBMCs was 10 ml fresh peripheral blood. RNA transcripts gave rise to amplified TCR beta CDR3 regions. With the HTBI primer set, the TCR CDR3 went through a first round of RT-PCR. TCRdb processed the multiplex PCR reads anew with MiXCR; each CDR3 protein has one entry. The sample records hundreds of thousands of distinct CDR3 sequences, less than 25% being singletons. Worth noting for this clonotype: Its specificity is not known.

The germline V gene encodes CDR1 DFQATT and CDR2 SNEGSKA (reference sequence). The CDR3 runs to 13 residues. V lost 3 bases to trimming and J lost 9 bases, with 12 bases between them. Study-level points and caveats: In simple terms, a model built on 13 V-J features told ophthalmopathy apart from stable hyperthyroidism.

Sequenced input: blood. The clonotype comes from a young man with Graves' ophthalmopathy. This chain uses TRBV20-1 with TRBJ1-6; no reliable D call. The CDR3 nucleotides are TGCAGTGCTAGTCCCTCCTCGGGTTCACCCCTCCACTTT. Protein sequence: CSASPSSGSPLHF.